This T cell receptor (beta chain) appears in the sequencing data of a study of blood T cell repertoires in COVID-19. At the level of the study: Samples of COVID-19 (acute and convalescent) were obtained from the United States, Italy and Spain.

The table came from immunoSEQ multiplex PCR; TCRdb's copy has only in-frame clones and leaves some out. The sample lists some 83,000 clones, roughly four fifths occurring once. This CDR3 comprises 16 residues. In germline, CDR1 is LGHNA, CDR2 YNFKEQ. With 4 bases removed from V and 0 bases from J, the gap between germline ends came to 15 bases. V and J are TRBV4-2 and TRBJ1-2; maybe TRBD1 (5 bases). This clonotype was obtained from a man aged 50 to 60 with acute or convalescent COVID-19. Sample: peripheral blood. In nucleotides, the CDR3 is TGTGCCAGCAGCCGATCAGGGAGGCAGGCTAACTATGGCTACACCTTC. Residues: CASSRSGRQANYGYTF.